Presented here are 25 T cell receptor beta chains from one specimen sequenced in a study of T cells in narcolepsy. Sequenced by immunoSEQ multiplex PCR; TCRdb stores in-frame clones only, minus some. The profile shows about 22,000 clones, approximately 82% of them singletons. Specimen: memory (CD45RA-) CD4+ T cells from blood. These receptors were taken from a human donor in good health.

V usage is TRBV6-1 and J usage is TRBJ1-2; 12 bases agree with TRBD1. V was pared by 1 base and J by 0 bases, with 9 bases of the junction left unmatched. The CDR3 sequence is 19 residues long. Germline-derived CDR1 and CDR2 are MNHNS and SASEGT. The CDR3, as DNA: TGTGCCAGCAGTGAAGAGTTGGGGGACAGGGGGCGTCCTAACTATGGCTACACCTTC. Its translation: CASSEELGDRGRPNYGYTF.

This chain joins TRBV5-1 and TRBJ2-7, with D possibly being TRBD1 (6 bases). The V end was cut by 0 bases, the J end by 2 bases, with 24 bases between. Germline V lookup: CDR1 SGHRS, CDR2 YFSETQ. This CDR3 region has 19 residues. CDR3 loop: CASSLAPARGTYQPYEQYF. CDR3 nucleotides: TGCGCCAGCAGCTTGGCCCCGGCCAGGGGAACATACCAACCCTACGAGCAGTACTTC.

The J gene is TRBJ2-5, the V gene TRBV27; D uncertain. The assigned J gene may be wrong: the sequence end matches TRBJ2-7 better. This CDR3 is 13 amino acids long. CDR1 is MNHEY and CDR2 is SMNVEV in the germline V gene (reference sequence). In nucleotides, the CDR3 is TGTGCCAGCAGTACGGCCCCCTCCTACGAGCAGTACTTC. This sequence encodes CASSTAPSYEQYF.

J is TRBJ2-1 and V is TRBV7-2; 12 positions match TRBD2. V lost 2 bases, J lost 4 bases, and 3 bases stayed unmatched. This CDR3 contains 16 residues. From germline, CDR1 is SGHTA and CDR2 FQGNSA. The CDR3 nucleotides read TGTGCCAGCAGCTTATCCCTAGCGGGGGGGTACAATGAGCAGTTCTTC. It translates to CASSLSLAGGYNEQFF.

The chain uses TRBV23-1 and TRBJ2-1, with D maybe TRBD1 (6 bases). TRBV23-1 is reported as an ORF; its role is uncertain. This CDR3 is built from 18 residues. With 8 bases removed from V and 8 bases from J, the gap between germline ends came to 31 bases. CDR3 protein: CASPNGQRCPFLCDEQFF. In DNA, the CDR3 is TGCGCCAGCCCAAATGGACAGAGATGCCCGTTCCTGTGTGATGAGCAGTTCTTC.

CDR3 coding DNA: TGTGCCAGTAGTCCAGGACAGATCTACGAGCAGTACTTC. This translates into CASSPGQIYEQYF. V is TRBV19 and J is TRBJ2-7; TRBD1 is a possible D gene (6 bases). CDR3 length: 13 residues. Germline CDR1 reads LNHDA; CDR2 reads SQIVND (reference sequence). The V end lost 5 bases, the J end lost 3 bases, and 11 bases lay between the germline ends.

This chain joins TRBV18 and TRBJ2-6, with D maybe TRBD1 (6 bases). This CDR3 region has 17 residues. The germline V and J ends were trimmed by 3 bases and 2 bases, with 14 bases remaining between them. The germline gives CDR1 KGHSH, CDR2 LQKENI. CDR3 DNA: TGTGCCAGCTCACCTTCGCCAGGGGTCACTGGGGCCAACGTCCTGACTTTC. This encodes CASSPSPGVTGANVLTF.

The rearrangement uses TRBV4-3 and TRBJ2-7; perhaps TRBD2 as D (6 bases). V was trimmed by 1 base and J by 0 bases, leaving 10 bases between them. The CDR3 length is 15 residues. The germline V gene has CDR1 LGHNA and CDR2 YSLEER. CDR3 DNA sequence: TGCGCCAGCAGCCAAGGGGACGGGGGCTCCTACGAGCAGTACTTC. It encodes CASSQGDGGSYEQYF.

The CDR3 nucleotides read TGCGCCAGCAGCACTGGAGGGGGCAGCACAGATACGCAGTATTTT. Its protein is CASSTGGGSTDTQYF. The rearrangement links TRBV5-1 to TRBJ2-3; perhaps TRBD1 as D (7 bases). Germline lookup yields CDR1 SGHRS and CDR2 YFSETQ. The CDR3 spans 15 residues. The V end was cut by 4 bases, the J end by 0 bases, with 12 bases between.

V is TRBV2 and J is TRBJ2-5; D gene unclear. V dropped 5 bases and J dropped 1 base, with 11 bases sitting between them. This CDR3 spans 14 amino acids. The V gene's germline CDR1 is SNHLY and CDR2 FYNNEI. CDR3 sequence (DNA): TGTGCCAGCAGTAGGACGGCGTCCCAAGAGACCCAGTACTTC. Translated: CASSRTASQETQYF. The whole variable domain, filled in from reference TRBV2 and TRBJ2-5, reads EPEVTQTPSHQVTQMGQEVILRCVPISNHLYFYWYRQILGQKVEFLVSFYNNEISEKSEIFDDQFSVERPDGSNFTLKIRSTKLEDSAMYFCASSRTASQETQYFGPGTRLLVL.

This chain connects TRBV18 to TRBJ1-4; unclear D gene. Between the trimmed V and J ends, which lost 5 bases and 4 bases, there was a span of 5 bases. The CDR3 has 12 amino acids. The germline CDR1 and CDR2 sequences are KGHSH and LQKENI. CDR3 coding DNA: TGTGCCAGCTCAAACGGTAATGAAAAACTGTTTTTT. This codes for CASSNGNEKLFF. The full variable domain, with the rest looked up from reference TRBV18 and TRBJ1-4, is NAGVMQNPRHLVRRRGQEARLRCSPMKGHSHVYWYRQLPEEGLKFMVYLQKENIIDESGMPKERFSAEFPKEGPSILRIQQVVRGDSAAYFCASSNGNEKLFFGSGTQLSVL.

The chain carries TRBV2 and TRBJ2-3; D uncertain. Germline V lookup: CDR1 SNHLY, CDR2 FYNNEI. V lost 6 bases, J lost 4 bases, and 11 bases lay in between. The CDR3 runs to 13 residues. The CDR3 reads CASRTENADTQYF. In DNA, the CDR3 is TGTGCCAGCAGGACCGAGAATGCAGATACGCAGTATTTT.

This clone was detected once. V gene TRBV2 combines with J gene TRBJ2-1; tentatively, D is TRBD2 (6 bases). CDR3 size: 13 residues. Germline V gene sequence: CDR1 SNHLY, CDR2 FYNNEI. V was cut by 11 bases and J by 8 bases, with 19 bases left in between. This CDR3 reads CASRGGEVHEQFF. The CDR3 DNA follows: TGTGCCTCCCGAGGAGGGGAGGTCCATGAGCAGTTCTTC.

A note on this clone: Because it lacks the conserved phenylalanine or tryptophan at the end, this CDR3 is likely a read error. The rearrangement links TRBV5-4 to TRBJ1-1; D is unclear. V lost 5 bases to trimming and J lost 1 base, with 9 bases between them. The CDR3 is made up of 13 amino acids. The V gene's germline CDR1 is SGHNT and CDR2 YYREEE (reference sequence). CDR3 coding DNA: TGTGCCAGCAGAGATAGACAGAACACTGAAGCTTTCCTT. It specifies CASRDRQNTEAFL.

This clone was picked up a small number of times. The conserved final phenylalanine or tryptophan is absent from the CDR3, which likely points to a read error. No DNA is shown, since the ends of the CDR3 on it are uncertain; the CDR3 is the one TCRdb lists. The chain joins TRBV1 to TRBJ2-7. TRBV1 is recorded as a pseudogene. The CDR3 is 11 amino acids long, termini counted. This CDR3 is CTSSQVGRFLG.

V usage is TRBV6-5 and J usage is TRBJ2-1; tentatively, D is TRBD1 or TRBD2 (6 bases each). Per germline, CDR1 MNHEY and CDR2 SVGAGI. V was trimmed by 0 bases and J by 2 bases, leaving 11 bases between them. This CDR3 contains 16 residues. CDR3 protein: CASSYSPGAPYNEQFF. Here the CDR3 DNA reads TGTGCCAGCAGTTACTCGCCGGGGGCTCCCTACAATGAGCAGTTCTTC.

On this clone itself: Distinct nucleotide sequences in the sample also encode this CDR3. This chain links TRBV18 with TRBJ1-3; D unresolved. Germline V gene sequence: CDR1 KGHSH, CDR2 LQKENI. V gave up 2 bases and J gave up 1 base, with 12 bases separating them. The CDR3 extends over 16 amino acids. CDR3 DNA sequence: TGTGCCAGCTCACCAGGCCTCCTTGCATCTGGAAACACCATATATTTT. It is translated as CASSPGLLASGNTIYF.

This chain connects TRBV6-1 to TRBJ2-2; no definite D call. This CDR3 has 14 residues. Looked up from germline, CDR1 is MNHNS and CDR2 is SASEGT. V was shortened by 1 base and J by 4 bases, with 7 bases between the two germline ends. CDR3 region: CASSEVEATGELFF. As DNA, the CDR3 is TGTGCCAGCAGTGAAGTGGAAGCCACCGGGGAGCTGTTTTTT.

The chain employs TRBV6-5 and TRBJ1-2; 12 nucleotides agree with TRBD1. Germline loops: CDR1 MNHEY, CDR2 SVGAGI. The CDR3 is made up of 15 amino acids. The V and J ends lost 3 bases and 9 bases, in that order; junction bases with no gene match: 8. The CDR3 here is CASSYAGTGGGSYTF. The CDR3 nucleotides are TGTGCCAGCAGTTATGCCGGGACAGGGGGCGGGAGCTACACCTTC.

This chain links TRBV5-1 with TRBJ1-1; maybe TRBD1 (5 bases). The CDR3 consists of 15 residues. With 5 bases removed from V and 5 bases from J, the gap between germline ends came to 19 bases. From germline, CDR1 is SGHRS and CDR2 YFSETQ. This CDR3 is CASRPQMATGTEAFF. The CDR3 region has the DNA TGCGCCAGCAGGCCCCAGATGGCAACAGGTACTGAAGCTTTCTTT.

This chain links TRBV6-1 with TRBJ2-5; unclear D gene. V lost 1 base to trimming and J lost 3 bases, with 6 bases between them. The germline V gene has CDR1 MNHNS and CDR2 SASEGT. The CDR3 spans 13 residues. The CDR3 bases are TGTGCCAGCAGTGAAGACCCGAAAGAGACCCAGTACTTC. Translated, it gives CASSEDPKETQYF.

The chain carries TRBV23-1 and TRBJ2-7; 7 bases align to TRBD2. Being an ORF, TRBV23-1 has a function that is uncertain. J gave up 0 bases and V 0 bases, and 5 bases lay outside the gene matches. This CDR3 is 16 amino acids long. CDR3 region: CASSQSGGLNSYEQYF. The CDR3 bases are TGCGCCAGCAGTCAATCGGGGGGACTAAACTCCTACGAGCAGTACTTC.

The rearrangement uses TRBV6-1 and TRBJ2-5; unclear D gene. The CDR3 sequence is 15 residues long. V was trimmed by 3 bases and J by 5 bases, leaving 16 bases between them. Germline V gene data show CDR1 as MNHNS and CDR2 as SASEGT. The CDR3 bases are TGTGCCAGCAGTGACATCGCCCTACCTTGGGAGACCCAGTACTTC. Residues: CASSDIALPWETQYF.

The CDR3, as DNA: TGTGCCAGCAGCTTTGGACAGGCCAACTATGGCTACACCTTC. Amino acids: CASSFGQANYGYTF. The J gene is TRBJ1-2, the V gene TRBV5-6, with 7 nucleotides matching TRBD1. V shed 2 bases, J shed 2 bases, and the junction held 3 bases outside the gene matches. The CDR3 runs 14 residues. From germline, CDR1 is SGHDT and CDR2 YYEEEE.

This chain connects TRBV11-2 to TRBJ2-7, with no clear D. Looked up from germline, CDR1 is SGHAT and CDR2 is FQNNGV. This CDR3 has 15 residues. V was clipped by 0 bases and J by 2 bases, with 11 bases between them. The CDR3 spells CASSLDRQSTYEQYF. The CDR3 coding sequence is TGTGCCAGCAGCTTAGATAGGCAGTCTACCTACGAGCAGTACTTC. The full variable domain, in which reference TRBV11-2 and TRBJ2-7 provide the parts outside the CDR3, is EAGVAQSPRYKIIEKRQSVAFWCNPISGHATLYWYQQILGQGPKLLIQFQNNGVVDDSQLPKDRFSAERLKGVDSTLKIQPAKLEDSAVYLCASSLDRQSTYEQYFGPGTRLTVT.